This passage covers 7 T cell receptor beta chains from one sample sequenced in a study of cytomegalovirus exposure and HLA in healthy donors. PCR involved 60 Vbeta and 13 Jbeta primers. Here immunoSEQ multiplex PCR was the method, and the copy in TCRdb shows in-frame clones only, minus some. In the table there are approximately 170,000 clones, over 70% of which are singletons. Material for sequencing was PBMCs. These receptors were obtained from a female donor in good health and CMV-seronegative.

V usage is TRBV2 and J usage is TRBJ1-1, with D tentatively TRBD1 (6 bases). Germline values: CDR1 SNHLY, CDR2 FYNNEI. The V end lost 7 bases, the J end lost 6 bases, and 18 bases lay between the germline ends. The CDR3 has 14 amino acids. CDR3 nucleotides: TGTGCCAGCAATATCCGACAGGTCCGGCCTGAAGCTTTCTTT. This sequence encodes CASNIRQVRPEAFF. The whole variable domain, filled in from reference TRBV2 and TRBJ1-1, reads EPEVTQTPSHQVTQMGQEVILRCVPISNHLYFYWYRQILGQKVEFLVSFYNNEISEKSEIFDDQFSVERPDGSNFTLKIRSTKLEDSAMYFCASNIRQVRPEAFFGQGTRLTVV.

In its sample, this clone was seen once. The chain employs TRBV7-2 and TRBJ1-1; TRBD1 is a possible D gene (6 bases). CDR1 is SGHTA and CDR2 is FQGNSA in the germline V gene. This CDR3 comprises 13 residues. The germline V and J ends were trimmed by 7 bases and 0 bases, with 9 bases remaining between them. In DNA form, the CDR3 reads TGTGCCAGCAAGGACAGCATGAACACTGAAGCTTTCTTT. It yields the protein CASKDSMNTEAFF.

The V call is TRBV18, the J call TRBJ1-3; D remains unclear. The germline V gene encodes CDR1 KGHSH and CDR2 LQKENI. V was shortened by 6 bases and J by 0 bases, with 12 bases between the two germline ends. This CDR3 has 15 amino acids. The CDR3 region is CASSTPTSSGNTIYF. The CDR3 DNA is TGTGCCAGCTCCACCCCTACTAGCTCTGGAAACACCATATATTTT.

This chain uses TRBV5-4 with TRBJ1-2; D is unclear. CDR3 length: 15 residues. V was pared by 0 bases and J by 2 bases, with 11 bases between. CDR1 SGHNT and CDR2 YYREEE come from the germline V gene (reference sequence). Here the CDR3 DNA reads TGTGCCAGCAGCTTGGAGCAGGTCCTGAACTATGGCTACACCTTC. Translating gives CASSLEQVLNYGYTF.

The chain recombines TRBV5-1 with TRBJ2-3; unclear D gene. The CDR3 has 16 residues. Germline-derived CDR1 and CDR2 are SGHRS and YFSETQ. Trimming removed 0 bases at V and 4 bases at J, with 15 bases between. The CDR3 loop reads CASSLVSRLFADTQYF. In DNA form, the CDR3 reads TGCGCCAGCAGCTTGGTTTCACGCCTATTTGCAGATACGCAGTATTTT.

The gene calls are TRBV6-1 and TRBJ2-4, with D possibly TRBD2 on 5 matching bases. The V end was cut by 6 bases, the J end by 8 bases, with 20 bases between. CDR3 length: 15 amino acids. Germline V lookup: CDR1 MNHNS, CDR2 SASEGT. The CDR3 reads CASRQLDPPGDIQYF. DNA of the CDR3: TGTGCCAGCAGGCAACTTGATCCACCCGGGGACATTCAGTACTTC.

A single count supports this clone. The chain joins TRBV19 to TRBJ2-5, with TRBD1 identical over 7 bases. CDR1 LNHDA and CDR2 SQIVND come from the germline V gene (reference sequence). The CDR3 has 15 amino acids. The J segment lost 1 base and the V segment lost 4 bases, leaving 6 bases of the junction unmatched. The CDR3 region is CASSTSRGTQETQYF. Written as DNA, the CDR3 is TGTGCCAGTAGTACGAGCAGGGGGACCCAAGAGACCCAGTACTTC.